This T cell receptor beta chain is drawn from a study of blood T cell repertoires in COVID-19. Study-level background: COVID-19 samples, acute and convalescent, were from the United States, Italy and Spain.

Per the original methods: The assay estimated nucleated cells by amplifying reference gene primers. Here immunoSEQ multiplex PCR was the method, and the copy in TCRdb shows in-frame clones only, minus some. The V and J calls and the clone size are those of that table, but D and trimming were determined from the DNA. This table holds 99,000 or so clones, around 81% found once. The germline CDR1 and CDR2 sequences are ENHRY and SYGVKD. This CDR3 is 14 amino acids long. Between the trimmed V and J ends, which lost 2 bases and 10 bases, there was a span of 12 bases. The chain couples TRBV10-3 to TRBJ1-6; the D is unclear. Sequences were obtained from peripheral blood. The TCR comes from an elderly man with acute or convalescent COVID-19. CDR3 sequence reads: CAISEGSGRSPLHF. CDR3 sequence (DNA): TGTGCCATCAGTGAGGGCAGCGGGAGGTCACCCCTCCACTTT.